The next 10 T cell receptor beta chains were all read from a single sample in a study of CD8+CD57+ T cells in acquired aplastic anemia. CD8+CD57+ cell expansion, shown by flow cytometry, had occurred in the patients selected for sequencing. Both TCR beta VDJ combination and CDR3 sequence profiling were carried out. Genomic DNA was the template for this profiling. One entry per CDR3 protein, called by TCRdb with MiXCR from the reads. The sample holds under 250,000 distinct CDR3 sequences, more than 55% seen once. Material: sorted CD4+, CD8+, or CD8+CD57+ T cells (not recorded which) from PBMCs. These receptors were taken from a human donor with aplastic anemia.

Here the CDR3 DNA reads TGTGCCAGCAGCTATCACAGGGGTGGCCAGCCCCAGCATTTT. It is translated as CASSYHRGGQPQHF. V gene TRBV7-8 combines with J gene TRBJ1-5; 7 bases align to TRBD1. This CDR3 has 14 residues. The V gene end was trimmed by 4 bases and the J gene end by 7 bases; junction bases not matched to a gene: 7. Germline CDR1 SGHVS, CDR2 FQNEAQ.

This clonotype was observed a handful of times. This chain joins TRBV20-1 and TRBJ1-6, with D perhaps matching TRBD1 (6 bases). The germline V gene has CDR1 DFQATT and CDR2 SNEGSKA (reference sequence). Between the trimmed V and J ends, which lost 5 bases and 5 bases, there was a span of 10 bases. CDR3 length equals 13 residues. The CDR3 region has the DNA TGCAGTGCTTTCGACAGGAATAATTCACCCCTCCACTTT. Translating gives CSAFDRNNSPLHF.

The genes are TRBV2 and TRBJ2-7; TRBD2 matches at 7 bases. After removal of 3 bases from V and 4 bases from J, the junction contained 9 bases not matched to a gene. Germline lookup yields CDR1 SNHLY and CDR2 FYNNEI. The length of the CDR3 is 15 residues. The CDR3 DNA is TGTGCCAGCAGTGATCTCGGACTAGAGTGGTACGAGCAGTACTTC. Amino acid sequence: CASSDLGLEWYEQYF.

This chain connects TRBV2 to TRBJ2-2; 8 bases are shared with TRBD1. Germline loops: CDR1 SNHLY, CDR2 FYNNEI. The CDR3 length is 14 residues. V trimming: 3 bases; J trimming: 6 bases; junction bases outside the gene matches: 3. The CDR3, as DNA: TGTGCCAGCAGTGAGGACAGGGTGGCCGGGGAGCTGTTTTTT. Translating it yields CASSEDRVAGELFF.

The rearrangement links TRBV2 to TRBJ1-2; D perhaps matches TRBD1 (5 bases). The germline gives CDR1 SNHLY, CDR2 FYNNEI. The V end was cut by 3 bases, the J end by 0 bases, with 8 bases between. This CDR3 is 14 amino acids long. In nucleotides, the CDR3 is TGTGCCAGCAGTGAGACGACAGCTAACTATGGCTACACCTTC. This codes for CASSETTANYGYTF.

The rearrangement uses TRBV20-1 and TRBJ1-4; D might be TRBD1 (6 bases). Germline V CDR1 and CDR2: DFQATT, SNEGSKA (reference sequence). The CDR3 is made up of 13 amino acids. Between the trimmed V and J ends, which lost 4 bases and 8 bases, there was a span of 14 bases. This chain's CDR3 is CSAIRGWGEKLFF. The CDR3 region has the DNA TGCAGTGCTATCAGGGGATGGGGGGAAAAACTGTTTTTT.

Regarding this clonotype: Its ends do not fully match the called genes, so a read error is possible. The chain couples TRBV24-1 to TRBJ2-6; perhaps TRBD2 as D (7 bases). The CDR3 length is 17 residues. Germline V gene sequence: CDR1 KGHDR, CDR2 SFDVKD. The CDR3 sequence: CASSEGGALTGANVLTF. The CDR3 DNA reads as TGTGCCAGCAGTGAGGGGGGGGCGCTGACTGGGGCCAACGTCCTGACTTTC.

The CDR3 DNA sequence: TGTGCCAGCAGCTTAGCTTTCCGGGGGCTCTCCTACGAGCAGTACTTC. It codes for CASSLAFRGLSYEQYF. The chain has TRBV7-9 and TRBJ2-7; D tentatively fits TRBD1 or TRBD2 (6 bases each). The CDR3 contains 16 residues. Germline-derived CDR1 and CDR2 are SEHNR and FQNEAQ (reference sequence). Trimming left V 0 bases short and J 0 bases short, with 12 bases between. The full variable domain, rest sourced from reference TRBV7-9 and TRBJ2-7, is DTGVSQNPRHKITKRGQNVTFRCDPISEHNRLYWYRQTLGQGPEFLTYFQNEAQLEKSRLLSDRFSAERPKGSFSTLEIQRTEQGDSAMYLCASSLAFRGLSYEQYFGPGTRLTVT.

This clonotype appeared a single time. The V call is TRBV7-9, the J call TRBJ2-7; 8 nucleotides line up with TRBD1. V lost 5 bases and J lost 13; bases outside the gene matches: 10. The CDR3 sequence is 12 residues long. The germline CDR1 and CDR2 sequences are SEHNR and FQNEAQ (reference sequence). The CDR3 nucleotides read TGTGCCAGCAGCCCAGGTCGGGACAGGCAATACTTC. The encoded protein is CASSPGRDRQYF.

The chain combines TRBV2 with TRBJ1-2; 7 positions agree with TRBD1. This CDR3 contains 14 residues. The trim removed 6 bases at V and 2 bases at J, leaving 6 bases unmatched. CDR1 is SNHLY and CDR2 is FYNNEI in the germline V gene. CDR3: CASRRQGTNYGYTF. The CDR3 DNA is TGTGCCAGCAGGAGACAGGGAACGAACTATGGCTACACCTTC.